Described below is a single T cell receptor beta chain sequence and its context. Its antigen is undetermined. Trimming shortened V by 5 bases and J by 3 bases, and 16 bases separated the two germline ends. Germline V gene lookup returns CDR1 SEHNR and CDR2 FQNEAQ (reference sequence). CDR3 length equals 15 residues. Assay: immunoSEQ multiplex PCR; the TCRdb copy retains only in-frame clones and omits some. The sample holds 75,000 to 95,000 clones, more than 70% seen once. The sample originates from a study of OX40 agonist ivuxolimab in advanced cancers. Notes on the study in general: Expanded clones tended on average to be more numerous among CD8+ T cells than CD4+. Antigen specificity of clonally expanded peripheral T cells was not established.

J is TRBJ1-1 and V is TRBV7-9; unclear D gene. This TCR was recovered from an adult with an advanced solid tumor such as melanoma, head and neck, liver or kidney cancer. The material sequenced was CD4+ or CD8+ T cells sorted from blood, taken in a trial of the OX40 agonist ivuxolimab. CDR3 residues: CASSQRATGHTEAFF. As DNA, the CDR3 is TGTGCCAGCAGCCAGCGGGCTACGGGCCACACTGAAGCTTTCTTT.